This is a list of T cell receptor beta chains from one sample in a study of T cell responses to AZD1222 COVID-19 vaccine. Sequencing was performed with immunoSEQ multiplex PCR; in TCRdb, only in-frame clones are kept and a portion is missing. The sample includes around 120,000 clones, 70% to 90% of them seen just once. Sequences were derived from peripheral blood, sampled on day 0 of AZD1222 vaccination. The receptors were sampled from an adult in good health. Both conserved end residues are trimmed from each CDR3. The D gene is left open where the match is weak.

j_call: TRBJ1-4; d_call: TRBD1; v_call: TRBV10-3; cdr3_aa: AISGTGGFGEKLF
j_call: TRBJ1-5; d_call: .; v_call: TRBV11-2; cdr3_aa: ASSLMLDQPQH
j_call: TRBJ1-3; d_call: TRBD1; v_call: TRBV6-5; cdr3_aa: ASSYGQGQINTIY
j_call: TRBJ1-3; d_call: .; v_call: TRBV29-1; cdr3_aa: SVVTVFGNTIY
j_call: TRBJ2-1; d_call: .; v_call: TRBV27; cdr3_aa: ASSRPLAQGSSYNEQF
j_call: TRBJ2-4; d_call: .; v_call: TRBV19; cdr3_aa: ASSTPGQLAKNIQY
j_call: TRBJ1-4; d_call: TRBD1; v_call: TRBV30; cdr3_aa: ACSIQGAVEKLF
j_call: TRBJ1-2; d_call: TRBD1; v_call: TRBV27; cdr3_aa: ASRRQGSEYGYT
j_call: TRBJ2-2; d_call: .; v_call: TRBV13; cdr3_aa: ASSPQGTGELF
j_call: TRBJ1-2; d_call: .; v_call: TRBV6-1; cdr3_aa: ASSELARGPYGYT
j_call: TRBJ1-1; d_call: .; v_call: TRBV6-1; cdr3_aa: ASSDLVGNTEAF
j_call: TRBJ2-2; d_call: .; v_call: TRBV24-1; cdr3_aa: ATSDPGQANTGELF
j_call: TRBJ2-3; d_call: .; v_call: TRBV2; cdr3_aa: ASSELRKGSSDTQY
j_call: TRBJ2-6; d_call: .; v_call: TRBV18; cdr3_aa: ASSPLQSRAQGANVLT
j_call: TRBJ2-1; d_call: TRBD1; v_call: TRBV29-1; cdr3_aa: SVWTGPQNEQF
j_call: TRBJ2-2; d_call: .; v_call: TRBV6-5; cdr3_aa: ASSTDTGELF
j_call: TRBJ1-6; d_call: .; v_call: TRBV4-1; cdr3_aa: ASRDSTSPLH
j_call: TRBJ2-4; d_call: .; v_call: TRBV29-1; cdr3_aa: SVVNLARGKGIQY
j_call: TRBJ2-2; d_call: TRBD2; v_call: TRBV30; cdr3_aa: AWNPGLVRAGELF
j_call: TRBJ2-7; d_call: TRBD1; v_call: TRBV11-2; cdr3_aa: ASSQTTGRGEQY
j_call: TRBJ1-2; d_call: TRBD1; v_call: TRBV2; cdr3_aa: ASIRTGTTGGYT
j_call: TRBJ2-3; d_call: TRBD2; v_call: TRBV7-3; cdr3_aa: ASSSRAGAETDTQY
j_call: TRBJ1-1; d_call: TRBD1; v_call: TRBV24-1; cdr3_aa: ATSDPGQGSTEAF
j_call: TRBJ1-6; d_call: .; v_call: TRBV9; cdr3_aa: ASSVRVENSPLH
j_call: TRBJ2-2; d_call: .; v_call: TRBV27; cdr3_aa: ASSLSESAGELF
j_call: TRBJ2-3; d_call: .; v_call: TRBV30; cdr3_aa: AYGEGVDTQY
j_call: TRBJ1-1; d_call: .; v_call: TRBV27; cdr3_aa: ASSYLAGAGTEAF
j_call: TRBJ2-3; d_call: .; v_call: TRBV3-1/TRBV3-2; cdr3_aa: ASSRQSTDTQY
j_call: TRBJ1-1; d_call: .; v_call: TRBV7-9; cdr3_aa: ASSLLGAPRTEAF
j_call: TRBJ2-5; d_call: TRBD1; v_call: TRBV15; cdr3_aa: ATSRGDSQETQY
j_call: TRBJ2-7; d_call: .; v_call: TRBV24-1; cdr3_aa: ATSAPSISYEQY
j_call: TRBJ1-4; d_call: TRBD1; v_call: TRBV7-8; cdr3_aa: ASSPYPRTGEKLF
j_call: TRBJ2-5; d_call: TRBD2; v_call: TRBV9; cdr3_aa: ASSGTSGRAYQETQY